These 10 T cell receptor beta chains share one sample of origin, sequenced in a study of blood T cell repertoires in COVID-19. This table comes from immunoSEQ multiplex PCR, and its TCRdb copy is limited to in-frame clones, with some not included. The sample shows over 90,000 clones, 84% of them seen only once. The sequenced material came from peripheral blood. The receptors originated from a human donor in a cohort sampled during active or convalescent COVID-19.

The count of this clone is one. This sequence joins TRBV6-2 or TRBV6-3 and TRBJ2-3; the D gene is possibly TRBD1 (5 bases). V gave up 4 bases and J gave up 6 bases, with 8 bases separating them. Germline loops: CDR1 MNHEY, CDR2 SVGEGT. This CDR3 comprises 12 residues. Here the CDR3 reads CASSWGRDTQYF. The CDR3 DNA reads as TGTGCCAGCAGTTGGGGCCGTGATACGCAGTATTTT.

The chain employs TRBV6-5 and TRBJ1-4; D gene uncertain. The CDR3 extends over 14 amino acids. The V end was cut by 3 bases, the J end by 1 base, with 6 bases between. Germline CDR1 reads MNHEY; CDR2 reads SVGAGI. In nucleotides, the CDR3 is TGTGCCAGCAGTTATCAGTTAACTAATGAAAAACTGTTTTTT. As protein: CASSYQLTNEKLFF.

The chain combines TRBV12-5 with TRBJ1-2; D perhaps matches TRBD1 (5 bases). This CDR3 is 14 amino acids long. Germline CDR1 is LGHNT and CDR2 is FRNRAP. V lost 5 bases and J 4 bases, leaving 14 bases between the germline ends. CDR3 amino acids: CASGIRAGGYGYTF. CDR3 in DNA: TGTGCTAGTGGTATTCGGGCCGGGGGCTATGGCTACACCTTC.

The chain carries TRBV7-9 and TRBJ1-5; 7 positions agree with TRBD1. The trim removed 5 bases at V and 3 bases at J, leaving 7 bases unmatched. The germline V gene encodes CDR1 SEHNR and CDR2 FQNEAQ (reference sequence). This CDR3 has 15 amino acids. CDR3 bases: TGTGCCAGCAGCCTCAGTGGACAGGCCAATCAGCCCCAGCATTTT. Its translation is CASSLSGQANQPQHF. The full variable domain, completed using reference TRBV7-9 and TRBJ1-5, is DTGVSQNPRHKITKRGQNVTFRCDPISEHNRLYWYRQTLGQGPEFLTYFQNEAQLEKSRLLSDRFSAERPKGSFSTLEIQRTEQGDSAMYLCASSLSGQANQPQHFGDGTRLSIL.

The rearrangement joins TRBV27 to TRBJ1-5; tentatively, D is TRBD1 (5 bases). V gave up 1 base and J gave up 1 base, with 8 bases separating them. The CDR3 extends over 15 amino acids. Germline V gene data show CDR1 as MNHEY and CDR2 as SMNVEV (reference sequence). The CDR3 bases are TGTGCCAGCAGTTTATGGGGGGACAGCAATCAGCCCCAGCATTTT. Translating it yields CASSLWGDSNQPQHF.

This chain links TRBV7-2 with TRBJ2-5; 8 nucleotides match TRBD2. V was clipped by 3 bases and J by 0 bases; unmatched bases: 12. Germline CDR1 is SGHTA and CDR2 is FQGNSA. The CDR3 totals 18 residues. The CDR3 nucleotides are TGTGCCAGCAGCTTCGAGGCCAGCGGGGGCTTGTACCAAGAGACCCAGTACTTC. It specifies CASSFEASGGLYQETQYF.

This clone was detected only once. V and J are TRBV5-1 and TRBJ2-7; D is perhaps TRBD1 (6 bases). V was trimmed by 0 bases and J by 0 bases, leaving 7 bases between them. The V gene's germline CDR1 is SGHRS and CDR2 YFSETQ. This CDR3 has 14 residues. The CDR3, as DNA: TGCGCCAGCAGCTTGGAGGACAGCTCCTACGAGCAGTACTTC. Its protein product is CASSLEDSSYEQYF.

This clone was detected only once. CDR3 loop: CASTPYEGSGANVLTF. Here the CDR3 DNA reads TGTGCCAGCACCCCTTACGAGGGCTCTGGGGCCAACGTCCTGACTTTC. The chain has TRBV7-9 and TRBJ2-6; D possibly corresponds to TRBD2 (5 bases). The ends were cut back, 7 bases at V and 0 bases at J, with 13 bases in the middle. The CDR3 consists of 16 residues. CDR1 is SEHNR, CDR2 FQNEAQ, per germline (reference sequence).

The chain joins TRBV29-1 to TRBJ1-2; D remains ambiguous. The germline V gene encodes CDR1 SQVTM and CDR2 ANQGSEA. The CDR3 sequence is 13 residues long. Trimming took off 4 bases at V and 7 bases at J, with 16 bases between the two ends. The chain's CDR3 is CSVGTADFRGYTF. CDR3 DNA sequence: TGCAGCGTTGGGACCGCGGACTTTCGTGGCTACACCTTC.

This chain joins TRBV10-2 and TRBJ1-1, with 10 bases aligning to TRBD1. Germline loops: CDR1 WSHSY, CDR2 SAAADI. Trimming took 4 bases from V and 3 from J; bases not matched to a gene: 2. There are 14 residues in the CDR3. In nucleotides, the CDR3 is TGCGCCAGCAGTGGGACAGGGGGTGACACTGAAGCTTTCTTT. Encoded protein: CASSGTGGDTEAFF.